A selection of T cell receptor beta chains follows, all from one sample in a study of blood T cells in healthy people across ages. Using its own MiXCR run on the 5' RACE reads, TCRdb lists one record per CDR3 protein. This table has about 1.5 million distinct CDR3 sequences, around 40% appearing once. The sample consisted of blood. All receptors derive from a woman aged 18-30 years in good health. CDR3s include the opening cysteine and the closing phenylalanine or tryptophan. A D gene is named only where the DNA matches it firmly. Clone sizes are given selectively: once, few, many, or a class where the clone is expanded.

J gene	D gene	clone size	V gene	CDR3 protein	CDR3 DNA
TRBJ1-2	-	-	TRBV6-5	CASTPSEGGGYTF	TGTGCCAGCACCCCGTCTGAGGGCGGTGGCTACACCTTC
TRBJ2-1	TRBD2	-	TRBV4-2	CASSQAVGLAGWEQFF	TGTGCCAGCAGCCAAGCTGTGGGACTAGCGGGATGGGAGCAGTTCTTC
TRBJ2-3	TRBD2	-	TRBV4-1	CASSQDVPGLARGTDTQYF	TGCGCCAGCAGCCAAGATGTCCCGGGACTAGCTAGGGGCACAGATACGCAGTATTTT
TRBJ1-2	-	-	TRBV7-9	CASSSVPRAYGYTF	TGTGCCAGCAGCTCGGTGCCCAGGGCGTATGGCTACACCTTC
TRBJ2-1	-	-	TRBV27	CASSFWESGRNEQFF	TGTGCCAGCAGTTTTTGGGAGTCGGGTCGGAATGAGCAGTTCTTC
TRBJ2-3	-	-	TRBV20-1	CSARVGGVGDTQYF	TGCAGTGCTAGAGTCGGCGGGGTCGGAGATACGCAGTATTTT
TRBJ2-5	TRBD2	many	TRBV20-1	CSARDRGLAGGETQYF	TGCAGTGCTAGAGATCGGGGACTAGCGGGAGGAGAGACCCAGTACTTC
TRBJ2-1	-	-	TRBV7-2	CASKRAGPYEQFF	TGTGCCAGCAAACGGGCGGGACCCTACGAGCAGTTCTTC
TRBJ1-1	-	-	TRBV5-1	CASSYPPDSPDLLAREAFF	TGCGCCAGCAGCTACCCCCCCGACAGTCCTGATCTCTTGGCACGTGAAGCTTTCTTT
TRBJ1-5	TRBD1	-	TRBV10-3	CAIRGTGGDQPQHF	TGTGCCATCAGGGGGACAGGGGGCGATCAGCCCCAGCATTTT
TRBJ2-5	TRBD2	-	TRBV20-1	CSARWAGAEQTQYF	TGCAGTGCTAGATGGGCGGGAGCCGAGCAGACCCAGTACTTC
TRBJ2-3	-	few	TRBV2	CASSTAAGLTDTQYF	TGTGCCAGCAGTACGGCGGCGGGGCTGACAGATACGCAGTATTTT
TRBJ1-4	TRBD1	many	TRBV7-9	CASSAGQGEQKLFF	TGTGCCAGCAGCGCCGGACAGGGGGAACAAAAACTGTTTTTT
TRBJ1-1	TRBD1	-	TRBV5-1	CASSLVPTGGVGDTEAFF	TGCGCCAGCAGCTTGGTTCCGACAGGGGGAGTGGGCGACACTGAAGCTTTCTTT
TRBJ1-6	-	-	TRBV18	CASSQAGYSSNSPLHF	TGTGCCAGCTCACAAGCTGGTTACAGCAGTAATTCACCCCTCCACTTT
TRBJ2-3	TRBD2	few	TRBV7-9	CASSPTSGSFTDTQYF	TGTGCCAGCAGTCCGACTAGCGGGAGTTTCACAGATACGCAGTATTTT
TRBJ2-7	TRBD2	-	TRBV7-7	CASSPLLGGGFHEQYF	TGTGCTAGCAGCCCCCTCCTAGGCGGGGGTTTCCATGAGCAGTACTTC
TRBJ2-1	TRBD2	-	TRBV4-3	CASSQDGSGLVYNEQFF	TGCGCCAGCAGCCAAGATGGTTCGGGACTAGTGTACAATGAGCAGTTCTTC
TRBJ2-1	-	-	TRBV20-1	CSARGGAHYNEQFF	TGCAGTGCTAGAGGGGGGGCTCACTACAATGAGCAGTTCTTC
TRBJ2-5	TRBD2	-	TRBV5-1	CASSLGLAGEEETQYF	TGCGCCAGCAGCTTGGGGCTAGCGGGAGAGGAAGAGACCCAGTACTTC
TRBJ1-1	-	few	TRBV6-5	CASSYKDRGRSNTEAFF	TGTGCCAGCAGTTACAAGGACAGAGGTCGGTCGAACACTGAAGCTTTCTTT
TRBJ2-7	TRBD2	few	TRBV11-2	CASSFRPSGSEEQYF	TGTGCCAGCAGCTTCCGCCCTAGCGGGAGCGAAGAGCAGTACTTC